These T cell receptor beta chains were read from a single sample in a study of PD-L1 blockade in urothelial cancer. Sequenced by immunoSEQ multiplex PCR; TCRdb stores in-frame clones only, minus some. This table holds tens of thousands of clones, around 90% found once. Source: PBMCs, taken around atezolizumab (anti-PD-L1) treatment. Source of these receptors: a woman in her sixties or seventies with urothelial cancer. Both conserved end residues are part of each CDR3. A D gene is named only where the DNA matches it firmly. Clone size, where shown, is once, few, many, or a class for clones that have expanded.

15 TRBJ2-2 - TRBV6-1 TRBD1 CASSAGTGNTGELFF TGTGCCAGCAGTGCGGGGACAGGCAACACCGGGGAGCTGTTTTTT
14 TRBJ2-1 once TRBV28 - CASSPSYEPNEQFF TGTGCCAGCAGTCCATCATACGAGCCCAATGAGCAGTTCTTC
13 TRBJ1-1 - TRBV9 TRBD1 CASSGTGGGEAFF TGTGCCAGCAGTGGTACAGGGGGTGGTGAAGCTTTCTTT
15 TRBJ1-3 few TRBV7-9 - CASSLVSSRGNTIYF TGTGCCAGCAGCTTAGTATCTAGCAGGGGAAACACCATATATTTT
15 TRBJ1-2 - TRBV5-6 TRBD1 CASSFGGQGLYGYTF TGTGCCAGCAGCTTTGGGGGACAGGGGCTATATGGCTACACCTTC
16 TRBJ2-3 - TRBV7-9 TRBD2 CASSLELAAPVDTQYF TGTGCCAGCAGCTTAGAACTAGCGGCCCCAGTGGATACGCAGTATTTT
17 TRBJ2-1 - TRBV7-9 TRBD1 CASTKDRGTYSYNEQFF TGTGCCAGCACCAAAGACAGGGGAACCTACTCCTACAATGAGCAGTTCTTC
15 TRBJ1-2 - TRBV5-1 - CASSLVQTGGDGYTF TGCGCCAGCAGCTTGGTACAGACGGGGGGCGATGGCTACACCTTC
15 TRBJ2-7 once TRBV6-5 TRBD1 CASRPYRGAGNEQYF TGTGCCAGCAGACCTTACAGGGGGGCCGGAAACGAGCAGTACTTC
14 TRBJ2-2 - TRBV29-1 TRBD2 CSVRLTSVAGELFF TGCAGCGTTCGGTTGACTAGCGTGGCCGGGGAGCTGTTTTTT
14 TRBJ1-2 - TRBV18 - CASSPSSGVYGYTF TGTGCCAGCTCACCAAGCTCCGGGGTCTATGGCTACACCTTC
13 TRBJ2-7 - TRBV7-2 TRBD2 CASRLAGEYEQYF TGTGCCAGCCGGCTAGCGGGAGAGTACGAGCAGTACTTC
14 TRBJ2-2 - TRBV28 - CASRLQGITGELFF TGTGCCAGCAGGCTACAGGGAATCACCGGGGAGCTGTTTTTT
13 TRBJ2-7 - TRBV7-9 - CASSSGLTYEQYF TGTGCCAGCAGCTCGGGACTTACCTACGAGCAGTACTTC
17 TRBJ1-5 - TRBV7-2 TRBD1 CASSLAPTGGSGQPQHF TGTGCCAGCAGCTTAGCCCCGACAGGGGGCAGTGGTCAGCCCCAGCATTTT
15 TRBJ2-5 - TRBV7-3 - CASSLHGTTQETQYF TGTGCCAGCAGCCTCCATGGGACAACTCAAGAGACCCAGTACTTC
14 TRBJ2-7 - TRBV5-6 - CASSYGTQVMKQYF TGTGCCAGCAGCTACGGGACACAGGTTATGAAGCAGTACTTC
17 TRBJ1-3 - TRBV5-1 TRBD1 CASRPGTGQGRGNTIYF TGCGCCAGCAGGCCGGGGACAGGGCAGGGACGTGGAAACACCATATATTTT
15 TRBJ1-2 - TRBV6-5 - CASTLTGPTNYGYTF TGTGCCAGCACCCTCACAGGGCCAACAAACTATGGCTACACCTTC
14 TRBJ2-7 - TRBV7-2 TRBD1 CASSFGQGPYEQYF TGTGCCAGCAGCTTTGGACAGGGACCCTACGAGCAGTACTTC
14 TRBJ1-4 - TRBV5-1 TRBD1 CASTPDRGGEKLFF TGCGCCAGCACACCCGACAGGGGCGGAGAAAAACTGTTTTTT
16 TRBJ2-3 - TRBV18 - CASSERFSTGTDTQYF TGTGCCAGCTCCGAAAGGTTTTCGACAGGCACAGATACGCAGTATTTT
17 TRBJ2-7 - TRBV2 TRBD1 CASNLPLEGTGSYEQYF TGTGCCAGCAACCTCCCCCTGGAAGGGACAGGTTCCTACGAGCAGTACTTC
17 TRBJ1-2 - TRBV4-1 TRBD1 CASSQDYGDRVRYGYTF TGCGCCAGCAGCCAAGATTACGGGGACAGGGTCAGGTATGGCTACACCTTC
20 TRBJ2-3 - TRBV7-3 - CASSLTMGAGVRVNTDTQYF TGTGCCAGCAGCCTCACAATGGGGGCGGGAGTCAGGGTAAACACAGATACGCAGTATTTT
14 TRBJ1-1 - TRBV28 - CASRSQHLRSGAFF TGTGCCAGCCGATCGCAGCACCTCCGCAGCGGAGCTTTCTTT
14 TRBJ2-3 - TRBV13 TRBD2 CASGRTSGTDTQYF TGTGCCAGCGGACGGACTAGCGGCACAGATACGCAGTATTTT
15 TRBJ2-1 - TRBV7-8 TRBD2 CASSSGTSGRYEQFF TGTGCCAGCAGCTCCGGGACTAGCGGGAGGTATGAGCAGTTCTTC
15 TRBJ1-2 - TRBV5-1 TRBD1 CASSLRDRGNYGYTF TGCGCCAGCAGCTTACGGGACAGGGGTAACTATGGCTACACCTTC
15 TRBJ2-7 once TRBV9 TRBD1 CASSAEGQGSYEQYF TGTGCCAGCAGCGCAGAAGGACAGGGGTCCTACGAGCAGTACTTC
16 TRBJ2-1 - TRBV7-3 - CASSLSPASSYNEQFF TGTGCCAGCAGCTTATCCCCCGCTAGCTCCTACAATGAGCAGTTCTTC
14 TRBJ1-2 - TRBV5-1 - CASSLGAQSYGYTF TGCGCCAGCAGCTTGGGGGCGCAGTCCTATGGCTACACCTTC
15 TRBJ1-3 - TRBV19 - CASSDAVNSGNTIYF TGTGCCAGTTCCGATGCAGTCAACTCTGGAAACACCATATATTTT
13 TRBJ1-5 - TRBV9 - CASSLDTNQPQHF TGTGCCAGCAGCCTCGACACCAATCAGCCCCAGCATTTT
16 TRBJ2-7 once TRBV5-1 TRBD1 CASSFGPGQGESEQYF TGCGCCAGCAGCTTTGGTCCCGGACAGGGGGAATCCGAGCAGTACTTC
13 TRBJ2-1 - TRBV6-4 - CASSVTDYNEQFF TGTGCCAGCAGTGTTACAGATTACAATGAGCAGTTCTTC